This T cell receptor beta chain stems from a study of cytomegalovirus exposure and HLA in healthy donors. Regarding this clone: The antigen remains undetermined.

There are 11 residues in the CDR3. From germline, CDR1 is MNHNY and CDR2 SVGAGI (reference sequence). The V gene lost 6 bases and the J gene lost 8 bases, with 8 bases spanning the gap. Use of 60 Vbeta and 13 Jbeta primers characterized the PCR. Clones were sequenced by immunoSEQ multiplex PCR, and TCRdb holds only the in-frame ones, with some missing. The sample has fewer than 75,000 clones. Whole-study findings and limits: The HLA-A and HLA-B alleles of most subjects were reportedly predicted accurately from TCR beta sequences. Among CMV-associated TCR beta chains, most appeared HLA-restricted in a later analysis.

At collection, donors were nominally healthy, but unrecorded immune exposures were probable. The rearrangement links TRBV6-6 to TRBJ2-1; no reliable D call. Sequenced: PBMCs. This sequence was found in a boy aged 10-17 years in good health and CMV-seronegative. CDR3 region: CASRIQYEQFF. The CDR3 DNA sequence: TGTGCCAGCAGAATACAGTATGAGCAGTTCTTC.